This paragraph covers one T cell receptor (beta chain) sequence. Its cognate antigen is unknown. In each sample, about 10^5 TCR templates were assayed. Some clones are missing from TCRdb's copy, which holds only in-frame ones; the method was immunoSEQ multiplex PCR. This table holds about 100,000 clones, around nine tenths found once. This entry is derived from a study of siplizumab effects on memory and regulatory T cells. Germline V gives CDR1 SGHTA, CDR2 FQGNSA. Trimming pared 2 bases from V and 4 bases from J, leaving 6 bases between. This CDR3 is 12 amino acids long. Findings of the study overall: Fewer alloreactive sequences mapped to unstimulated CD4+ memory cells under siplizumab. For siplizumab cultures, the suppressive function of their proliferating Tregs was not confirmed. The diversity of naive T cells seemed greater than that of memory cells, and their alloresponse contribution seemed major.

The sequenced sample consisted of non-Treg CD4+ T cells sorted from blood. The receptor was isolated from a human donor in good health. The V call is TRBV7-2, the J call TRBJ2-7; D is ambiguous. CDR3 residues: CASSLLGYEQYF. Written as DNA, the CDR3 is TGTGCCAGCAGCTTACTGGGTTACGAGCAGTACTTC.